This T cell receptor beta chain appears in the sequencing data of a study of cytomegalovirus exposure and HLA in healthy donors. V lost 4 bases to trimming and J lost 4 bases, with 10 bases between them. The CDR3 covers 13 residues. The V gene's germline CDR1 is MDHEN and CDR2 SYDVKM. Regarding this clone: The antigen is unknown.

With 60 Vbeta and 13 Jbeta primers, the PCR was carried out. Produced via immunoSEQ multiplex PCR; TCRdb's table is partial and in-frame only. The sample lists over 75,000 clones, about three quarters seen once, with 6.5% to 8% in the top ten. Study conclusions and caveats: Most TCR sequences were uncommon, yet certain public TCRs appeared in many donors.

This sequence was found in a man aged 45-65 years in good health and CMV-seropositive. The chain links TRBV28 to TRBJ1-2; no firm D call. Sequences were obtained from PBMCs. CDR3 sequence (DNA): TGTGCCAGCAGTTCAAGACAAGCCTATGGCTACACCTTC. This encodes CASSSRQAYGYTF.